The next 25 T cell receptor beta chains were all read from a single sample in a study of post-analysis software for immune sequencing data. Whole-study findings and limits: Higher frequency in patients than in controls was seen for about five TRBV segments, with TRBV5-6, TRBV5-1 and TRBV20-1 among them.

For these TCRs, the target antigens are not known. Libraries were made from TCR beta cDNA, and they carried unique molecular identifiers. TCRdb called the PCR reads again in MiXCR, with one record for every CDR3 protein. The sample shows about 810,000 distinct CDR3 sequences, around 50% of them seen only once. The sample was blood. The receptor set was obtained from a girl aged 10 to 17 with multiple sclerosis.

The chain is built from TRBV12-3 or TRBV12-4 and TRBJ2-7; 7 bases align to TRBD1. Losses at the gene ends were 4 bases for V and 2 bases for J; bases not matched to a gene: 5. The CDR3 totals 14 residues. This CDR3 reads CASSWTGPTYEQYF. The CDR3 DNA follows: TGTGCCAGCAGTTGGACAGGCCCTACCTACGAGCAGTACTTC.

The sample holds a few counts of this clonotype. J is TRBJ2-6 and V is TRBV3-1, with a weak D call TRBD1 (6 bases). CDR1 and CDR2 (germline): LGHDT, YNNKEL (reference sequence). The CDR3 is 16 amino acids. V was cut by 6 bases and J by 0 bases, with 12 bases left in between. CDR3 protein: CASRLQGSSGANVLTF. The CDR3 DNA follows: TGTGCCAGCAGACTCCAGGGGAGCTCTGGGGCCAACGTCCTGACTTTC.

The chain employs TRBV7-2 and TRBJ2-5, with TRBD1 matching 7 bases. Trimming took 5 bases from V and 5 from J; bases not matched to a gene: 8. The CDR3 is 14 residues long. The germline gives CDR1 SGHTA, CDR2 FQGNSA. The CDR3 protein is CASSPTGSRETQYF. CDR3 nucleotide sequence: TGTGCCAGCAGCCCGACAGGGTCGAGGGAGACCCAGTACTTC.

This sequence joins TRBV28 and TRBJ2-5, with unresolved D. V lost 6 bases, J lost 5 bases, and 16 bases lay in between. Germline V gives CDR1 MDHEN, CDR2 SYDVKM. This CDR3 is built from 14 residues. CDR3 loop: CASSKAVSIETQYF. The CDR3 DNA reads as TGTGCCAGCAGCAAGGCGGTTTCCATTGAGACCCAGTACTTC.

CDR3 loop: CAISDDGTGYGYTF. The CDR3 region has the DNA TGTGCCATCAGTGATGACGGGACAGGCTATGGCTACACCTTC. The chain employs TRBV10-3 and TRBJ1-2; TRBD1 aligns across 8 bases. After removal of 3 bases from V and 4 bases from J, the junction contained 4 bases not matched to a gene. This CDR3 is 14 amino acids long. Germline-derived CDR1 and CDR2 are ENHRY and SYGVKD.

The V call is TRBV20-1, the J call TRBJ1-2; D is possibly TRBD1 (5 bases). There are 13 residues in the CDR3. V lost 6 bases and J 0 bases, leaving 11 bases between the germline ends. Germline CDR1 and CDR2: DFQATT and SNEGSKA (reference sequence). The CDR3 spells CSAPDRANYGYTF. For the CDR3, the DNA is TGCAGTGCCCCAGACAGAGCTAACTATGGCTACACCTTC.

J is TRBJ2-3 and V is TRBV29-1, with 9 nucleotides matching TRBD2. V was clipped by 6 bases and J by 1 base; unmatched bases: 5. Looked up from germline, CDR1 is SQVTM and CDR2 is ANQGSEA. This CDR3 spans 14 amino acids. The CDR3 spells CSVGGTSRTDTQYF. The CDR3, as DNA: TGCAGCGTGGGGGGGACTAGCCGCACAGATACGCAGTATTTT.

This clonotype was observed a few times. The CDR3 bases are TGTGCCAGCACTTGGGGTACTAGCGGGAGTATAAATGAGCAGTTCTTC. It encodes CASTWGTSGSINEQFF. The V and J genes are TRBV2 and TRBJ2-1; TRBD2 agrees at 11 bases. J gave up 7 bases and V 7 bases, and 12 bases lay outside the gene matches. The CDR3 contains 16 residues. Germline lookup yields CDR1 SNHLY and CDR2 FYNNEI.

CDR3 in amino acids: CASAVGGNHGYTF. CDR3 nucleotides: TGTGCCAGCGCGGTGGGAGGGAACCATGGCTACACCTTC. The chain has TRBV2 and TRBJ1-2, with D unresolved. Trimming stripped 8 bases from V and 6 bases from J, with 16 bases between. This CDR3 region has 13 residues. Germline V gene sequence: CDR1 SNHLY, CDR2 FYNNEI.

This clonotype was seen a handful of times. This chain uses TRBV29-1 with TRBJ2-3; D not certain. Per the germline V gene, CDR1 is SQVTM and CDR2 is ANQGSEA. The CDR3 loop spans 13 amino acids. Trimming took 7 bases from V and 5 from J, leaving 16 bases between them. This chain's CDR3 is CSAPLVSRDTQYF. In DNA, the CDR3 is TGCAGCGCCCCACTGGTATCTAGAGATACGCAGTATTTT.

The chain recombines TRBV7-8 with TRBJ2-1; D not certain. CDR3 length equals 12 residues. The V end was cut by 1 base, the J end by 9 bases, with 7 bases between. Germline V gene data show CDR1 as SGHVS and CDR2 as FQNEAQ. CDR3 amino acids: CASSLVSFEQFF. The CDR3 DNA follows: TGTGCCAGCAGCTTAGTTAGCTTTGAGCAGTTCTTC.

In this sample, this clonotype turned up a few times. The CDR3 is CSYAVRRSDGYTF. The CDR3 region has the DNA TGCAGCTACGCAGTTCGGAGGTCCGATGGCTACACCTTC. This chain links TRBV29-1 with TRBJ1-2, with D hard to call. Germline lookup yields CDR1 SQVTM and CDR2 ANQGSEA. Trimming left V 8 bases short and J 6 bases short, with 19 bases between. The CDR3 is 13 residues long.

This rearrangement joins TRBV24-1 to TRBJ2-5; 12 bases align to TRBD2. J lost 11 bases, V lost 4 bases, and 10 bases had no gene match. Germline V CDR1 and CDR2: KGHDR, SFDVKD. The length of the CDR3 is 15 residues. CDR3 region: CATSDPASGGDEQYF. The CDR3 DNA reads TGTGCCACCAGTGACCCGGCTAGCGGGGGGGATGAGCAGTACTTC.

This chain joins TRBV4-2 and TRBJ2-7; 8 bases agree with TRBD2. The CDR3 is made up of 14 amino acids. V gave up 3 bases and J gave up 4 bases; unmatched junction bases: 5. Germline CDR1 reads LGHNA; CDR2 reads YNFKEQ. The CDR3 spells CASSQIGGEYEQYF. CDR3 nucleotide sequence: TGTGCCAGCAGCCAGATCGGGGGGGAATACGAGCAGTACTTC.

The J gene is TRBJ2-5, the V gene TRBV6-6; possibly TRBD2 for D (6 bases). Germline V lookup: CDR1 MNHNY, CDR2 SVGAGI (reference sequence). The CDR3 has 14 residues. V shed 10 bases and J shed 4 bases, with 19 bases lying between them. The CDR3: CAMNKGGMAETQYF. The CDR3 nucleotides are TGTGCCATGAATAAAGGAGGGATGGCAGAGACCCAGTACTTC.

This clonotype was recorded a few times. This chain joins TRBV6-5 and TRBJ2-4; TRBD1 aligns across 8 bases. The DNA end lines up better with TRBJ2-7; the J call may be wrong. CDR3 size: 14 residues. The germline CDR1 and CDR2 sequences are MNHEY and SVGAGI. CDR3 nucleotide sequence: TGTGCCAGCACCTCCGGGACAGGCGACTACGAGCAGTACTTC. It encodes CASTSGTGDYEQYF.

This sequence joins TRBV10-3 and TRBJ2-1, with 8 bases matching TRBD1. TRBJ2-7 matches the DNA end more closely, so the J call is doubtful. The V gene's germline CDR1 is ENHRY and CDR2 SYGVKD. CDR3 length equals 12 residues. For the CDR3, the DNA is TGTGCCACGTCGGACAGGGATCACGAGCAGTACTTC. Its translation is CATSDRDHEQYF.

This chain connects TRBV4-1 to TRBJ2-4, with D perhaps TRBD1 (6 bases). Near its end, the DNA agrees better with TRBJ2-7, so the J call may be wrong. The length of the CDR3 is 14 residues. Per the germline V gene, CDR1 is MGHRA and CDR2 is YSYEKL. As DNA, the CDR3 is TGCGCCAGCAGCCAAGAAGTCCCAGGGGCCGAGCAGTACTTC. This encodes CASSQEVPGAEQYF.

This clonotype came up once. The CDR3 DNA is TGTGCCAGTAGTATTAGCCCTCGCCTTAACACTGAAGCTTTCTTT. This codes for CASSISPRLNTEAFF. The chain uses TRBV19 and TRBJ1-1; D unresolved. The CDR3 has 15 amino acids. From germline, CDR1 is LNHDA and CDR2 SQIVND (reference sequence). The V end lost 3 bases, the J end lost 2 bases, and 13 bases lay between the germline ends. Full variable domain (missing parts from reference TRBV19 and TRBJ1-1): DGGITQSPKYLFRKEGQNVTLSCEQNLNHDAMYWYRQDPGQGLRLIYYSQIVNDFQKGDIAEGYSVSREKKESFPLTVTSAQKNPTAFYLCASSISPRLNTEAFFGQGTRLTVV.

The chain employs TRBV7-9 and TRBJ1-2; the match to TRBD1 covers 10 bases. Germline CDR1 is SEHNR and CDR2 is FQNEAQ (reference sequence). CDR3 length: 18 amino acids. The V gene end was trimmed by 4 bases and the J gene end by 6 bases; junction bases not matched to a gene: 17. CDR3 sequence (DNA): TGTGCCAGCAGCTCATCCGGGACAGGGGAAGGACAACTCCATGGCTACACCTTC. It codes for CASSSSGTGEGQLHGYTF.

The CDR3 region has the DNA TGTGCCAGCAGCTTCGGACGGAACTCCTACGAGCAGTACTTC. As protein: CASSFGRNSYEQYF. This chain links TRBV13 with TRBJ2-7, with D unclear. This CDR3 has 14 residues. The germline CDR1 and CDR2 sequences are PRHDT and FYEKMQ (reference sequence). The germline V and J ends were trimmed by 3 bases and 0 bases, with 9 bases remaining between them.

About this clonotype itself: One base away lies a much larger clone, so this may be a sequencing read error. The V call is TRBV29-1, the J call TRBJ2-5; no clear D gene. This CDR3 is 10 amino acids long. CDR1 SQVTM and CDR2 ANQGSEA come from the germline V gene. Between the trimmed V and J ends, which lost 4 bases and 5 bases, there was a span of 5 bases. CDR3 DNA sequence: TGCAGCGTTGCGAGGGAGACCCAGTACTTC. As protein: CSVARETQYF. Supplemented by reference TRBV29-1 and TRBJ2-5, the full variable domain reads SAVISQKPSRDICQRGTSLTIQCQVDSQVTMMFWYRQQPGQSLTLIATANQGSEATYESGFVIDKFPISRPNLTFSTLTVSNMSPEDSSIYLCSVARETQYFGPGTRLLVL.

The chain links TRBV7-9 to TRBJ2-7, with 8 bases fitting TRBD1. V was pared by 5 bases and J by 5 bases, with 11 bases of the junction left unmatched. The germline gives CDR1 SEHNR, CDR2 FQNEAQ (reference sequence). CDR3 length: 15 residues. Here the CDR3 DNA reads TGTGCCAGCAGCGACAGGGGTGGTCTACTCAACGAGCAGTACTTC. Protein product: CASSDRGGLLNEQYF.

About this clonotype: A read error may produce the germline difference seen at one junction end. This sequence joins TRBV12-3 or TRBV12-4 and TRBJ2-7, with a weak D call TRBD1 (6 bases). This CDR3 region has 12 residues. The CDR3 coding sequence is TGTGCCAACAGTTTACAGGGACGCGAGCAGTACTTC. Protein: CANSLQGREQYF.

V and J are TRBV20-1 and TRBJ2-3, with unresolved D. Per germline, CDR1 DFQATT and CDR2 SNEGSKA (reference sequence). This CDR3 comprises 12 residues. CDR3 nucleotide sequence: TGCAATGCCACTGAACACACAGATACGCAGTATTTT. It is translated as CNATEHTDTQYF.